This T cell receptor beta chain came from a study of human T cells and chemical hapten exposure. Whole-study context: Among samples, TCR yields varied mainly because of small differences in pooled library volume.

Time point meaning: patch test 1, 2 weeks after DPC sensitization. Treatment: therapeutic diphenylcyclopropenone sensitization with weekly scalp DPC. Germline-derived CDR1 and CDR2 are SQVTM and ANQGSEA. This CDR3 comprises 14 residues. Trimming pared 2 bases from V and 0 bases from J, leaving 10 bases between. Each CDR3 protein gets one entry after TCRdb re-called the RACE reads with MiXCR. This sample carries tens of thousands of distinct CDR3 sequences, over 9.5% of them seen once, and the ten largest clones take roughly 2.4%. At least ten counts were recorded for this clonotype. The genes are TRBV29-1 and TRBJ1-1; D uncertain. The specimen comprised whole blood, sampled in connection with sensitization to the hapten diphenylcyclopropenone (DPC). The receptor was isolated from a man in his forties with alopecia areata. Some clones in this sample may be carry-over from other donors' samples. The CDR3 protein is CSVEKGAVNTEAFF. In DNA form, the CDR3 reads TGCAGCGTTGAAAAGGGCGCGGTGAACACTGAAGCTTTCTTT.